The 21 T cell receptor beta chains below were found in one sample sequenced in a study of read filtering for tumor transcriptome and immune sequencing. Molecular barcoded adaptors covering alpha/delta and beta/gamma chains were used on approximately 400 ng RNA. TCRdb called the reads again in MiXCR, with one record for every CDR3 protein. The sample holds approximately 60,000 distinct CDR3 sequences, 20% to 25% seen once. Material for sequencing was a population of CD138-negative cells sorted from bone marrow. These receptors were collected from a donor at least 40 years old with multiple myeloma.

This clonotype was detected many times. The rearrangement uses TRBV7-8 and TRBJ2-1, with 8 positions matching TRBD2. The CDR3 length is 15 residues. Germline V gives CDR1 SGHVS, CDR2 FQNEAQ. The V and J ends lost 5 bases and 7 bases, in that order; junction bases with no gene match: 10. The CDR3 coding sequence is TGTGCCAGCAGCCAAGATCGGGGGGGTAGGAATGAGCAGTTCTTC. This encodes CASSQDRGGRNEQFF.

This chain joins TRBV27 and TRBJ1-4; no clear D. The CDR3 has 14 amino acids. The germline gives CDR1 MNHEY, CDR2 SMNVEV (reference sequence). V shed 7 bases and J shed 7 bases, with 16 bases lying between them. The DNA for the CDR3 is TGTGCCAGCAATCACGCAGAGTGGAGTGAAAAACTGTTTTTT. Its protein is CASNHAEWSEKLFF.

This clonotype appeared many times. The V gene is TRBV9, the J gene TRBJ2-5, with 7 nucleotides matching TRBD1. This CDR3 region has 18 residues. V shed 4 bases, J shed 0 bases, and the junction held 15 bases outside the gene matches. Germline V gives CDR1 SGDLS, CDR2 YYNGEE. The DNA of the CDR3 is TGTGCCAGCAGCCGGCAGCCGACAGGGCTGGGGTACCAAGAGACCCAGTACTTC. It specifies CASSRQPTGLGYQETQYF.

This clonotype was observed many times. The chain joins TRBV20-1 to TRBJ2-3; 11 bases are shared with TRBD2. CDR3 length: 15 residues. Looked up from germline, CDR1 is DFQATT and CDR2 is SNEGSKA (reference sequence). Trimming took 5 bases from V and 5 from J; bases not matched to a gene: 9. The CDR3 DNA sequence: TGCAGTGCTCCTGGGAGGCTAGCGGGAGGAGATACGCAGTATTTT. Translating gives CSAPGRLAGGDTQYF.

In its sample, this clonotype was seen a few times. The chain links TRBV2 to TRBJ1-5; TRBD1 is a possible D gene (5 bases). The germline V gene has CDR1 SNHLY and CDR2 FYNNEI. V lost 3 bases to trimming and J lost 2 bases, with 8 bases between them. The CDR3 sequence is 14 residues long. The CDR3 region has the DNA TGTGCCAGCAGTGAGCTACAGGGCAATCAGCCCCAGCATTTT. Protein: CASSELQGNQPQHF.

This clonotype appeared many times. This chain joins TRBV28 and TRBJ2-1; D gene ambiguous. CDR3 length: 11 amino acids. Germline-derived CDR1 and CDR2 are MDHEN and SYDVKM. V lost 4 bases and J lost 3, with 1 base in between. In DNA form, the CDR3 reads TGTGCCAGCAGTTACTACAATGAGCAGTTCTTC. This gives the protein CASSYYNEQFF.

Only a few counts were recorded for this clonotype. This chain connects TRBV5-4 to TRBJ1-1, with D hard to call. Germline-derived CDR1 and CDR2 are SGHNT and YYREEE (reference sequence). The CDR3 spans 14 residues. The V end lost 7 bases, the J end lost 0 bases, and 13 bases lay between the germline ends. The CDR3: CASGARTMNTEAFF. CDR3 nucleotides: TGTGCCAGCGGCGCACGAACCATGAACACTGAAGCTTTCTTT.

This clonotype was picked up many times. The chain employs TRBV6-5 and TRBJ2-5, with 9 positions matching TRBD2. Germline V gene lookup returns CDR1 MNHEY and CDR2 SVGAGI. Germline trimming cut 6 bases from V and 5 bases from J; bases unmatched to any gene: 7. The CDR3 spans 14 residues. The CDR3 sequence: CASRWRGGHETQYF. CDR3 nucleotide sequence: TGTGCCAGCAGGTGGCGGGGGGGCCACGAGACCCAGTACTTC.

This clonotype was recorded many times. The V call is TRBV27, the J call TRBJ1-2, with a possible D match to TRBD1 (5 bases). The CDR3 covers 15 residues. V was clipped by 6 bases and J by 1 base, with 15 bases between them. CDR1 is MNHEY, CDR2 SMNVEV, per germline (reference sequence). The DNA for the CDR3 is TGTGCCAGCAGACTCGACAGAAACCATAACTATGGCTACACCTTC. Its protein is CASRLDRNHNYGYTF.

At least ten counts were recorded for this clonotype. The J gene is TRBJ2-2, the V gene TRBV5-1; 11 bases match TRBD2. From germline, CDR1 is SGHRS and CDR2 YFSETQ. The CDR3 has 14 residues. V lost 0 bases and J lost 10; bases outside the gene matches: 2. DNA of the CDR3: TGCGCCAGCAGCTTGGTACTAGCGGGAGCGGAGCTGTTTTTT. Translation: CASSLVLAGAELFF.

As regards this clonotype: The CDR3 carries no conserved terminal phenylalanine or tryptophan, so it likely arises from a read error. The chain joins TRBV5-1 to TRBJ2-6; 9 bases map to TRBD2. CDR1 and CDR2 (germline): SGHRS, YFSETQ. CDR3 length equals 18 residues. CDR3 sequence reads: CASSLDLAGIAGAIVLTL. CDR3 DNA sequence: TGCGCCAGCAGCTTGGATCTAGCGGGAATCGCTGGGGCCATCGTCCTGACTTTG.

Comment on this clonotype: A much larger clonotype is one base distant, so this may be a read error. The chain recombines TRBV4-1 with TRBJ2-1, with 12 bases lining up with TRBD2. CDR3 length: 16 residues. The V gene's germline CDR1 is MGHRA and CDR2 YSYEKL. Here the CDR3 DNA reads TGCGCCAGCGGCCAAGAAGAGGCTAGCGGGAGGGATGAGCAGTTCTTC. It encodes CASGQEEASGRDEQFF.

This clonotype was detected many times. The rearrangement joins TRBV12-3 or TRBV12-4 to TRBJ2-3, with TRBD2 identical over 15 bases. V was clipped by 6 bases and J by 5 bases; unmatched bases: 6. The CDR3 length is 16 residues. The CDR3 here is CASSSGTSGGRDTQYF. As DNA, the CDR3 is TGTGCCAGCAGCTCCGGGACTAGCGGGGGGAGAGATACGCAGTATTTT.

This clonotype was counted ten times or more. This rearrangement joins TRBV4-1 to TRBJ2-2, with TRBD1 identical over 7 bases. The CDR3 has 17 residues. J was trimmed by 4 bases and V by 2 bases; bases with no gene match: 10. Looked up from germline, CDR1 is MGHRA and CDR2 is YSYEKL. The CDR3 DNA reads as TGCGCCAGCAGCCAATTATCGGCAGGGGGACCCACCGGGGAGCTGTTTTTT. Its protein is CASSQLSAGGPTGELFF.

This clonotype was observed at least ten times. The chain links TRBV5-1 to TRBJ2-5, with TRBD1 matching 9 bases. Germline values: CDR1 SGHRS, CDR2 YFSETQ. This CDR3 region has 13 residues. The junction had 1 base not matched to a gene; V was cut back by 2 bases and J by 5 bases. The CDR3 protein is CASSFGQGETQYF. As DNA, the CDR3 is TGCGCCAGCAGCTTCGGACAGGGGGAGACCCAGTACTTC.

This clonotype came up many times. The chain joins TRBV6-5 to TRBJ1-6; a possible D gene is TRBD1 (6 bases). The V end lost 4 bases, the J end lost 0 bases, and 10 bases lay between the germline ends. The CDR3 contains 16 residues. The germline gives CDR1 MNHEY, CDR2 SVGAGI. The CDR3 DNA follows: TGTGCCAGCAGTTCTATAGGGGGCTCCTATAATTCACCCCTCCACTTT. Translating gives CASSSIGGSYNSPLHF.

This clonotype was detected many times. This chain links TRBV7-9 with TRBJ2-5, with a weak D call TRBD2 (7 bases). This CDR3 is 15 amino acids long. Trimming took 5 bases from V and 2 from J, leaving 15 bases between them. Germline values: CDR1 SEHNR, CDR2 FQNEAQ (reference sequence). The CDR3 loop is CASSPAGGRQETQYF. CDR3 DNA: TGTGCCAGCAGCCCCGCCGGGGGGCGGCAAGAGACCCAGTACTTC.

This clonotype was detected ten times or more. The chain carries TRBV2 and TRBJ2-7; no definite D call. Trimming took 5 bases from V and 1 from J, leaving 9 bases between them. The length of the CDR3 is 13 residues. Germline V gene sequence: CDR1 SNHLY, CDR2 FYNNEI. The CDR3 DNA follows: TGTGCCAGCAGTCTTGGGTCGTCCTACGAGCAGTACTTC. It yields the protein CASSLGSSYEQYF.

To note about this clonotype: This clone may be a read error of a much larger clone one base away. V and J are TRBV28 and TRBJ2-2; maybe TRBD1 (5 bases). This CDR3 is built from 15 residues. From germline, CDR1 is MDHEN and CDR2 SYDVKM. V dropped 4 bases and J dropped 1 base, with 10 bases sitting between them. In nucleotides, the CDR3 is TGTGCCAGCAGTTCCATTCAGGGGAACACCGGGGAGCTGTTTTTT. It specifies CASSSIQGNTGELFF.

This clonotype occurred many times. This chain links TRBV5-1 with TRBJ2-3, with D unclear. V dropped 4 bases and J dropped 2 bases, with 8 bases sitting between them. This CDR3 is 13 amino acids long. CDR1 SGHRS and CDR2 YFSETQ come from the germline V gene. The CDR3 loop is CASSGKTTDTQYF. The CDR3, as DNA: TGCGCCAGCAGCGGGAAAACCACAGATACGCAGTATTTT.

This clonotype was counted ten times or more. The rearrangement links TRBV6-1 to TRBJ2-2; 9 nucleotides align to TRBD1. V lost 11 bases, J lost 3 bases, and 10 bases stayed unmatched. Germline V gene data show CDR1 as MNHNS and CDR2 as SASEGT. This CDR3 comprises 15 residues. In DNA, the CDR3 is TGTGCCTATCATTCCGGGACAGGGTACACCGGGGAGCTGTTTTTT. Its protein product is CAYHSGTGYTGELFF.